Listed below are T cell receptor beta chains from one sample, sequenced in a study of T cell changes during pregnancy in multiple sclerosis. Here immunoSEQ multiplex PCR was the method, and the copy in TCRdb shows in-frame clones only, minus some. The sample records 70,000 to 95,000 clones, about 94% being singletons. The sequenced sample was peripheral blood, obtained in the second trimester of pregnancy. The receptors were gathered from a female donor in good health, enrolled as a control in a pregnancy study. Both conserved end residues are part of each CDR3. Each record gives: clone size, V gene, J gene, D gene, CDR3 DNA, CDR3 protein. D genes are given only for firm matches. Only part of the rows carry a size: once, few, many, or a class if the clone is expanded.

once	TRBV7-2	TRBJ2-2	.	TGTGCCAGCAGCTTAGCCCAGGCCGGGGAGCTGTTTTTT	CASSLAQAGELFF
once	TRBV25-1	TRBJ1-2	TRBD1	TGTGCCAGCAGTGAAACCGGGACAGAAAGTTATGGCTACACCTTC	CASSETGTESYGYTF
.	TRBV18	TRBJ1-2	.	TGTGCCAGCTCACCAGACAGTGGAGGCTACACCTTC	CASSPDSGGYTF
.	TRBV7-2	TRBJ2-5	TRBD2	TGTGCCAGCAGCCCCCCGGGGGGAAATTACGAGACCCAGTACTTC	CASSPPGGNYETQYF
.	TRBV2	TRBJ1-4	.	TGTGCCACCCAACAACGAATGGATGAAAAACTGTTTTTT	CATQQRMDEKLFF
.	TRBV15	TRBJ1-4	.	TGTGCCACCAGCAGAGAGATAACACCAGGAAGTGAAAAACTGTTTTTT	CATSREITPGSEKLFF
.	TRBV18	TRBJ1-1	TRBD1	TGTGCCAGCTCACCCGAGACAGGGGAGAACACTGAAGCTTTCTTT	CASSPETGENTEAFF
.	TRBV4-3	TRBJ2-3	TRBD2	TGCGCCAGCAGCCCGCTTACTAGCGGGGGCACAGATACGCAGTATTTT	CASSPLTSGGTDTQYF
.	TRBV19	TRBJ1-5	.	TGTGCCAGTAGTCTGGACTTAAATCAGCCCCAGCATTTT	CASSLDLNQPQHF
.	TRBV19	TRBJ1-1	TRBD1	TGTGCCAGTGGAAACCCGGGACAGGGGGCGGGCACTGAAGCTTTCTTT	CASGNPGQGAGTEAFF
.	TRBV6-1	TRBJ1-4	.	TGTGCCAGCAGTGAAAGGGCAGGGAGGCGTATTAATGAAAAACTGTTTTTT	CASSERAGRRINEKLFF
.	TRBV11-1	TRBJ1-2	TRBD1	TGTGCCAGCAGCCTAACAGGGGGCCGGGGCTACACCTTC	CASSLTGGRGYTF
.	TRBV11-3	TRBJ2-5	TRBD2	TGTGCCAGCAGCTCCGGACTAGCGGGGACAGAGAGAGAGACCCAGTACTTC	CASSSGLAGTERETQYF
.	TRBV15	TRBJ2-2	TRBD2	TGTGCCACCAGCAGAAGCCACTGGCTAGCGGGGAGCCAGAACACCGGGGAGCTGTTTTTT	CATSRSHWLAGSQNTGELFF
few	TRBV19	TRBJ2-2	.	TGTGCCAGTAGTATCCTGGAGACGAACACCGGGGAGCTGTTTTTT	CASSILETNTGELFF
.	TRBV19	TRBJ1-2	.	TGTGCCAGTAGTTTCCTTAACTATGGCTACACCTTC	CASSFLNYGYTF
.	TRBV4-2	TRBJ2-1	.	TGTGCCAGCAGCCAAGATCTGACTAACTACAATGAGCAGTTCTTC	CASSQDLTNYNEQFF
.	TRBV11-3	TRBJ1-1	.	TGTGCCAGCAGCTCAGAGGCTCAAATGAACACTGAAGCTTTCTTT	CASSSEAQMNTEAFF
.	TRBV4-2	TRBJ1-2	.	TGTGCCAGCAGCGACTCACAGGGCCGAGCTAACTATGGCTACACCTTC	CASSDSQGRANYGYTF
.	TRBV5-1	TRBJ2-7	TRBD1	TGCGCCAGCAGTTCAGGAGGACAGGGGTTGGACGAGCAGTACTTC	CASSSGGQGLDEQYF
.	TRBV5-1	TRBJ1-2	TRBD1	TGCGCCAGCAGCACCGGACAGGGAGACTATGGCTACACCTTC	CASSTGQGDYGYTF
.	TRBV11-2	TRBJ2-1	.	TGTGCCAGCAGCTTAACGGGCAGGGGCAATGAGCAGTTCTTC	CASSLTGRGNEQFF